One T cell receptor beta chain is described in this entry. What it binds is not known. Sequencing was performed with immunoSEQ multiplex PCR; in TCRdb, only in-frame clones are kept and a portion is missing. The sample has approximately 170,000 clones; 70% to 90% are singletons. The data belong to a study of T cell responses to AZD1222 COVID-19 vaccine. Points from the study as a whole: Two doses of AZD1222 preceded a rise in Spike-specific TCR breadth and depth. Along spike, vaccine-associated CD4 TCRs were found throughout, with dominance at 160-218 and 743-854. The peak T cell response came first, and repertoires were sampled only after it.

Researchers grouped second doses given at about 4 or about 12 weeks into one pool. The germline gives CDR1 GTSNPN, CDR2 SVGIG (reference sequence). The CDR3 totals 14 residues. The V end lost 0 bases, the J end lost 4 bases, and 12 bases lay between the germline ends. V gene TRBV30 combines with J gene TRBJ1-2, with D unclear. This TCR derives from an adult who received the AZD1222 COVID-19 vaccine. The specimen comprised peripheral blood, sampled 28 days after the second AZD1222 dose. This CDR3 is CAWSVGGDSYGYTF. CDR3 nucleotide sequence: TGTGCCTGGAGTGTGGGTGGCGATAGCTATGGCTACACCTTC.